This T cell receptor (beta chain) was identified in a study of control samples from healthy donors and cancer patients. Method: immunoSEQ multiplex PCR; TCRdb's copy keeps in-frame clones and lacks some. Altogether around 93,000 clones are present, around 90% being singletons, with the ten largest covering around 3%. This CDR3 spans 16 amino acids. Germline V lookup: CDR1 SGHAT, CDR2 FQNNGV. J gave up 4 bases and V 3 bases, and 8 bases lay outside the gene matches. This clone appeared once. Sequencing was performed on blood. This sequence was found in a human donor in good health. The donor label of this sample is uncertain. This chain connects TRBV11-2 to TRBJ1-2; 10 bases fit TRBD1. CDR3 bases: TGTGCCAGCAGCTTGGCCGGGACAGGGGCAGTCTATGGCTACACCTTC. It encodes CASSLAGTGAVYGYTF.